This T cell receptor (beta chain) was documented in a study of shared clonotypes between healthy human individuals. Overall study: For every donor, three CD4 naive, three CD4 memory, two CD8 naive and one CD8 memory plates were used.

Clones were sequenced by immunoSEQ multiplex PCR, and TCRdb holds only the in-frame ones, with some missing. Of just over 2,000,000 clones listed, roughly 95% were seen once; the top ten hold around 0.13%. Sequencing was carried out using naive CD4+ T cells sorted from blood. The subset denotes: CD45RA+ positively selected. This TCR was recovered from a man aged 18 to 30 in good health.

CDR3 in DNA: TGTGCCAGCAGCCGAGAGGCGGGAGCGAACACCGGGGAGCTGTTTTTT. This encodes CASSREAGANTGELFF. The genes are TRBV5-4 and TRBJ2-2, with 7 bases fitting TRBD2. With 4 bases clipped from V and 0 bases from J, the junction kept 6 bases outside the gene matches. CDR3 length equals 16 residues. Germline V gene data show CDR1 as SGHNT and CDR2 as YYREEE (reference sequence). The variable domain in full, with the rest retrieved from reference TRBV5-4 and TRBJ2-2, is ETGVTQSPTHLIKTRGQQVTLRCSSQSGHNTVSWYQQALGQGPQFIFQYYREEENGRGNFPPRFSGLQFPNYSSELNVNALELDDSALYLCASSREAGANTGELFFGEGSRLTVL.